The source of this T cell receptor beta chain is a study of CD8+ T cells in alopecia areata. Whole-study findings and limits: The study found higher clonality in lesional than normal scalp, especially in alopecia totalis/universalis. Sequencing of scalp samples also includes resident alphabeta T cells from normal skin. The study found TCR sharing across patients less clear than in mice, possibly for HLA reasons.

Sorting from PBMCs produced CD4+ and CD8+ T cells. On this clone: Its antigen is not identified.

The authors extracted RNA and reverse transcribed it into cDNA as the sequencing template. Assay used: immunoSEQ multiplex PCR; TCRdb lists only in-frame clones, some missing. The repertoire holds about 110,000 clones, over 55% seen once, with 20% to 30% in the top ten. This CDR3 has 12 amino acids. The V and J ends lost 7 bases and 5 bases respectively, with 11 bases between them. Germline CDR1 and CDR2: SQVTM and ANQGSEA. The receptor comes from a human donor with alopecia areata. The rearrangement links TRBV29-1 to TRBJ2-2; D remains ambiguous. The material sequenced was NKG2D-low CD8+ T cells sorted from blood. CDR3 in DNA: TGCAGCGGCGCGGCTTCGACCGGGGAGCTGTTTTTT. Translated, it gives CSGAASTGELFF.